This entry lists 11 T cell receptor beta chains sequenced from one sample in a study of blood T cells in healthy people across ages. A second PCR, run for about 6 to 12 cycles, used a sample-barcoded 5' primer plus a J-beta primer mix. Each CDR3 protein is one row after TCRdb ran MiXCR on the 5' RACE reads. The sample lists approximately 2,000,000 distinct CDR3 sequences; approximately 39% were seen once. Material for sequencing was blood. All receptors come from a human donor in good health.

The V call is TRBV6-2 or TRBV6-3, the J call TRBJ2-1; no firm D call. With 7 bases removed from V and 13 bases from J, the gap between germline ends came to 26 bases. CDR1 is MNHEY, CDR2 SVGEGT, per germline. This CDR3 region has 15 residues. The CDR3 loop is CASKTLLSNVGTQFF. The CDR3 DNA is TGTGCCAGCAAAACTCTACTATCCAACGTTGGTACCCAGTTCTTC.

This clonotype was recorded at least ten times. The junction differs from germline at one of its ends, possibly a read error. The chain is built from TRBV5-1 and TRBJ2-3; no clear D. The CDR3 runs 12 residues. The germline CDR1 and CDR2 sequences are SGHRS and YFSETQ. The CDR3 nucleotides are TGTGCCAGCAGTACAGGCACAGATACGCAGTATTTT. Encoded protein: CASSTGTDTQYF.

The gene calls are TRBV12-3 or TRBV12-4 and TRBJ2-6; maybe TRBD1 (6 bases). V dropped 7 bases and J dropped 4 bases, with 26 bases sitting between them. This CDR3 is built from 19 residues. The CDR3 DNA reads as TGTGCCAGCACCACTATACGGGCAGACGGCCAGGGGGGGGCCAACGTCCTGACTTTC. Encoded protein: CASTTIRADGQGGANVLTF.

This clonotype has ten or more counts. The chain is built from TRBV4-3 and TRBJ1-2, with 8 nucleotides matching TRBD1. There are 13 residues in the CDR3. Trimming at V came to 3 bases and at J to 8 bases, leaving 5 bases not matched to a gene. Germline values: CDR1 LGHNA, CDR2 YSLEER. CDR3 region: CASSQLRGQGYTF. Here the CDR3 DNA reads TGCGCCAGCAGCCAGCTCAGGGGGCAAGGCTACACCTTC.

The chain links TRBV7-9 to TRBJ2-1; D call uncertain. V gave up 7 bases and J gave up 1 base, with 20 bases separating them. Germline values: CDR1 SEHNR, CDR2 FQNEAQ (reference sequence). The CDR3 totals 17 residues. CDR3 nucleotide sequence: TGTGCCAGCAACCCCCCTGGAGAGACACCTTCCTACAATGAGCAGTTCTTC. Translation: CASNPPGETPSYNEQFF.

The chain combines TRBV12-3 or TRBV12-4 with TRBJ2-7, with D possibly being TRBD1 (6 bases). This CDR3 has 15 residues. V lost 5 bases to trimming and J lost 0 bases, with 14 bases between them. In DNA form, the CDR3 reads TGTGCCAGCAGTCCGGATCCGGGACACTCCTACGAGCAGTACTTC. Encoded protein: CASSPDPGHSYEQYF.

The rearrangement joins TRBV12-3 or TRBV12-4 to TRBJ2-7, with D tentatively TRBD1 or TRBD2 (5 bases each). This CDR3 has 14 residues. Between the trimmed V and J ends, which lost 5 bases and 1 base, there was a span of 12 bases. The CDR3 region is CASSRMGVSYEQYF. CDR3 DNA sequence: TGTGCCAGCAGTCGTATGGGGGTGTCCTACGAGCAGTACTTC.

This chain connects TRBV6-5 to TRBJ2-1; 8 bases line up with TRBD1. CDR1 MNHEY and CDR2 SVGAGI come from the germline V gene. The CDR3 extends over 15 amino acids. The trim removed 7 bases at V and 2 bases at J, leaving 7 bases unmatched. CDR3 residues: CASTTTGGPYNEQFF. CDR3 sequence (DNA): TGTGCCAGCACCACTACAGGGGGGCCCTACAATGAGCAGTTCTTC.

The chain combines TRBV29-1 with TRBJ1-1, with D perhaps TRBD1 (5 bases). Per the germline V gene, CDR1 is SQVTM and CDR2 is ANQGSEA. Trimming took off 3 bases at V and 1 base at J, with 9 bases between the two ends. The CDR3 loop spans 13 amino acids. CDR3 residues: CSVDKGTNTEAFF. CDR3 DNA: TGCAGCGTTGATAAGGGGACGAACACTGAAGCTTTCTTT.

This rearrangement joins TRBV20-1 to TRBJ2-1; TRBD2 might be the D (6 bases). This CDR3 comprises 17 residues. Trimming shortened V by 5 bases and J by 0 bases, and 20 bases separated the two germline ends. CDR1 and CDR2 (germline): DFQATT, SNEGSKA (reference sequence). The DNA of the CDR3 is TGCAGTGCTCCTCTAGCGACTGATCTTAGCTCCTACAATGAGCAGTTCTTC. Its protein product is CSAPLATDLSSYNEQFF.

This clonotype came up a few times. V gene TRBV13 combines with J gene TRBJ2-1, with 9 bases lining up with TRBD1. Germline lookup yields CDR1 PRHDT and CDR2 FYEKMQ (reference sequence). The junction had 6 bases not matched to a gene; V was cut back by 1 base and J by 5 bases. This CDR3 is built from 16 residues. The CDR3 here is CASSLDGTGYHNEQFF. In nucleotides, the CDR3 is TGTGCCAGCAGCTTAGACGGGACAGGGTACCACAATGAGCAGTTCTTC.